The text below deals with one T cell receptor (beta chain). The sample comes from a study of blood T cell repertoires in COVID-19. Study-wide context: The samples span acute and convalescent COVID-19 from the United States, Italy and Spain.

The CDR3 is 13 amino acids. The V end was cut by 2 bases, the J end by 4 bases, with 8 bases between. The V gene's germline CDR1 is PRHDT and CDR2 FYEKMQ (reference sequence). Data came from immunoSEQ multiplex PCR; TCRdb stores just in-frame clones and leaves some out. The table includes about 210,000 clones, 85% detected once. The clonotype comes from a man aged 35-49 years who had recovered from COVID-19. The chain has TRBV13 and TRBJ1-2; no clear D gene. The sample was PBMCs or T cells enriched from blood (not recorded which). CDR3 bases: TGTGCCAGCAGCTTACCAGAAAGCTATGGCTACACCTTC. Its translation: CASSLPESYGYTF.